This TCR beta chain came from a study of beta chain features in type 1 diabetes. Study summary: Patients shared similar age, gender and cell yields with healthy donors.

Germline loops: CDR1 MNHNS, CDR2 SASEGT. The germline V and J ends were trimmed by 2 bases and 2 bases, with 17 bases remaining between them. The CDR3 is made up of 17 amino acids. The investigators reverse transcribed all of the isolated RNA, so they sequenced expressed TCRB transcripts. Average reads for naive, central memory and regulatory T cell samples were about 3.6 million. Generated by immunoSEQ multiplex PCR, the TCRdb table keeps only in-frame clones and is missing some. The data hold hundreds of thousands of clones, with approximately 10% observed a single time. This clone was picked up a small number of times. Its antigen remains unknown. Overall study results and limits: Among all four CD4+ subsets, Type 1 diabetes patients had TCRB CDR3s that were moderately but significantly shorter. Patients' naive, central memory and Treg TCRB repertoires seemed closer to one another than those of healthy donors.

The specimen sequenced was naive CD4+ T cells from blood. The genes are TRBV6-1 and TRBJ2-3; D is possibly TRBD2 (7 bases). This receptor was taken from a man in his thirties or forties with type 1 diabetes. The CDR3 sequence is CASSESLLGGATDTQYF. CDR3 sequence (DNA): TGTGCCAGCAGTGAATCACTTTTGGGGGGGGCCACAGATACGCAGTATTTT.